The 10 T cell receptor beta chains below were found in one sample sequenced in a study of identical twins. TCRdb redid the calling of the 5' RACE reads with MiXCR, one entry per CDR3 protein. The sample holds 260,000 or so distinct CDR3 sequences, approximately 7.3% seen once. This sample was shared with a second study, whose subject was yellow fever vaccine responses in identical twins.

Sequencing was done on a sample of CD8+ T cells sorted from blood. These receptors all come from a young woman in good health.

This clonotype was observed a few times. The chain joins TRBV27 to TRBJ2-1; D ambiguous. In germline, CDR1 is MNHEY, CDR2 SMNVEV (reference sequence). Trimming left V 0 bases short and J 3 bases short, with 9 bases between. The CDR3 contains 15 residues. The CDR3 nucleotides read TGTGCCAGCAGTTTATCTGTTGAACTCTACAATGAGCAGTTCTTC. Protein sequence: CASSLSVELYNEQFF.

This clonotype was detected ten times or more. This CDR3 is CASSLSPEAFF. CDR3 DNA sequence: TGTGCCAGCAGTTTGTCCCCTGAAGCTTTCTTT. The rearrangement links TRBV12-3 or TRBV12-4 to TRBJ1-1; the D is unclear. Trimming removed 3 bases at V and 6 bases at J, with 5 bases between. The CDR3 has 11 amino acids.

At least ten counts were recorded for this clonotype. The gene calls are TRBV28 and TRBJ2-5, with TRBD2 as a possible D gene (5 bases). This CDR3 region has 16 residues. Germline V gene lookup returns CDR1 MDHEN and CDR2 SYDVKM. V was shortened by 6 bases and J by 5 bases, with 22 bases between the two germline ends. CDR3 region: CASSHSPGLYGETQYF. The CDR3 DNA follows: TGTGCCAGCAGCCACTCCCCTGGACTGTATGGGGAGACCCAGTACTTC.

This clonotype has at least ten counts. The CDR3 DNA is TGCAGCGTCCGGGACAGGAGCCCTCCTGGCTATGAGCAGTTCTTC. Translating gives CSVRDRSPPGYEQFF. The chain uses TRBV29-1 and TRBJ2-1, with 8 bases identical to TRBD1. J lost 8 bases, V lost 6 bases, and 15 bases had no gene match. The CDR3 spans 15 residues. The germline gives CDR1 SQVTM, CDR2 ANQGSEA.

This clonotype was recorded many times. V gene TRBV12-3 or TRBV12-4 combines with J gene TRBJ2-2, with D unclear. Trimming shortened V by 6 bases and J by 6 bases, and 5 bases separated the two germline ends. The CDR3 has 11 residues. The CDR3 region has the DNA TGTGCCAGCAGGACGTCCGGGGAGCTGTTTTTT. Protein product: CASRTSGELFF.

This clonotype was recorded many times. The CDR3: CASSLGGENTEAFF. CDR3 bases: TGTGCCAGCAGCTTAGGCGGGGAGAACACTGAAGCTTTCTTT. V usage is TRBV7-9 and J usage is TRBJ1-1; D is ambiguous. Trimming stripped 1 base from V and 1 base from J, with 7 bases between. The CDR3 sequence is 14 residues long. Germline V gene data show CDR1 as SEHNR and CDR2 as FQNEAQ (reference sequence).

The chain is built from TRBV6-1 and TRBJ1-1, with D possibly TRBD1 on 5 matching bases. The CDR3 has 17 amino acids. Trimming shortened V by 2 bases and J by 1 base, and 17 bases separated the two germline ends. Per the germline V gene, CDR1 is MNHNS and CDR2 is SASEGT. The CDR3 loop reads CASSEFPARDSNTEAFF. CDR3 DNA: TGTGCCAGCAGTGAATTTCCCGCCCGGGACTCGAACACTGAAGCTTTCTTT.

This clonotype appeared many times. The chain uses TRBV3-1 and TRBJ1-2; unclear D gene. Germline CDR1 and CDR2: LGHDT and YNNKEL (reference sequence). The CDR3 has 12 amino acids. Trimming left V 0 bases short and J 6 bases short, with 5 bases between. The CDR3 DNA reads TGTGCCAGCAGCCAAGATGTAGATGGCTACACCTTC. This codes for CASSQDVDGYTF.

V gene TRBV2 combines with J gene TRBJ2-5; 8 bases are shared with TRBD1. The J segment lost 2 bases and the V segment lost 6 bases, leaving 8 bases of the junction unmatched. The CDR3 sequence is 15 residues long. From germline, CDR1 is SNHLY and CDR2 FYNNEI. The CDR3 here is CASSETGASQETQYF. The CDR3 DNA follows: TGTGCCAGCAGCGAGACAGGGGCGAGTCAAGAGACCCAGTACTTC. Filled out from reference TRBV2 and TRBJ2-5, the complete variable domain reads EPEVTQTPSHQVTQMGQEVILRCVPISNHLYFYWYRQILGQKVEFLVSFYNNEISEKSEIFDDQFSVERPDGSNFTLKIRSTKLEDSAMYFCASSETGASQETQYFGPGTRLLVL.

Only a few counts were recorded for this clonotype. The gene calls are TRBV19 and TRBJ1-1; D is ambiguous. The CDR3 sequence is 14 residues long. Trimming pared 3 bases from V and 6 bases from J, leaving 14 bases between. Germline V gene lookup returns CDR1 LNHDA and CDR2 SQIVND (reference sequence). CDR3 region: CASSIRERVAEAFF. The CDR3 nucleotides read TGTGCCAGTAGTATTAGAGAGAGGGTCGCTGAAGCTTTCTTT. Looking up the rest from reference TRBV19 and TRBJ1-1 gives the full variable domain: DGGITQSPKYLFRKEGQNVTLSCEQNLNHDAMYWYRQDPGQGLRLIYYSQIVNDFQKGDIAEGYSVSREKKESFPLTVTSAQKNPTAFYLCASSIRERVAEAFFGQGTRLTVV.